A selection of T cell receptor beta chains follows, all from one sample in a study of blood T cells in healthy people across ages. TCRdb re-called the 5' RACE reads through MiXCR, storing one row per CDR3 protein. The table has around 2 million distinct CDR3 sequences, roughly two fifths seen once. Specimen: blood. All receptors come from a human donor in good health. Each CDR3 is given with its conserved first and last residue. The D gene is left open where the match is weak. For some rows the clone size is stated as once, few or many, or as a class when expanded; others skip it.

J: TRBJ2-5
D: -
size: -
length: 15
V: TRBV5-1
DNA: TGCGCCAGCAGCTTGGGTTTCGGGGAAACGGAGACCCAGTACTTC
CDR3: CASSLGFGETETQYF

J: TRBJ2-1
D: -
size: few
length: 13
V: TRBV29-1
DNA: TGCAGCGTTAAGGAAGTCTCCTACAATGAGCAGTTCTTC
CDR3: CSVKEVSYNEQFF

J: TRBJ2-1
D: -
size: -
length: 13
V: TRBV12-3/TRBV12-4
DNA: TGTGCCAGCAGTTTTGGTCGTCACAATGAGCAGTTCTTC
CDR3: CASSFGRHNEQFF

J: TRBJ1-2
D: -
size: few
length: 16
V: TRBV4-3
DNA: TGCGCCAGCAGCCAAGATAGAGACATCCGACTCTATGGCTACACCTTC
CDR3: CASSQDRDIRLYGYTF

J: TRBJ1-4
D: -
size: few
length: 13
V: TRBV20-1
DNA: TGCAGTGCACCCTCGGACAGAGGGGAAAAACTGTTTTTT
CDR3: CSAPSDRGEKLFF

J: TRBJ1-2
D: TRBD1
size: few
length: 13
V: TRBV6-2/TRBV6-3
DNA: TGTGCCAGCAGTTTCGGGACAGGGGTAGGCTACACCTTC
CDR3: CASSFGTGVGYTF

J: TRBJ2-1
D: TRBD2
size: -
length: 15
V: TRBV6-2/TRBV6-3
DNA: TGTGCCAGCAGTTACTGGGCTAGCGGGGCGGCTGGGCAGTTCTTC
CDR3: CASSYWASGAAGQFF

J: TRBJ1-5
D: -
size: -
length: 13
V: TRBV4-3
DNA: TGCGCCAGCAGCCAGGATCTAGAACAGCCCCAGCATTTT
CDR3: CASSQDLEQPQHF

J: TRBJ2-3
D: TRBD1
size: -
length: 16
V: TRBV28
DNA: TGTGCCAGCAGTTTATTCGGACAGGGCCTAACAGATACGCAGTATTTT
CDR3: CASSLFGQGLTDTQYF

J: TRBJ1-5
D: -
size: -
length: 14
V: TRBV7-9
DNA: TGTGCCAGCAGCGGAAGGGCAAGCAATCAGCCCCAGCATTTT
CDR3: CASSGRASNQPQHF

J: TRBJ2-1
D: -
size: once
length: 15
V: TRBV20-1
DNA: TGCAGTGCTAGAGGATTGAGGACAGACCACAATGAGCAGTTCTTC
CDR3: CSARGLRTDHNEQFF

J: TRBJ2-5
D: -
size: -
length: 14
V: TRBV20-1
DNA: TGCAGTGCTAGAGAAGGGCAGACCCAAGAGACCCAGTACTTC
CDR3: CSAREGQTQETQYF

J: TRBJ2-1
D: -
size: few
length: 11
V: TRBV28
DNA: TGTGCCTGCAGTTCGTACAATGAGCAGTTCTTC
CDR3: CACSSYNEQFF

J: TRBJ2-1
D: -
size: few
length: 18
V: TRBV12-3/TRBV12-4
DNA: TGTGCCAGCAGTTTAGTCCAGGGACGGATATCTTCCTACAATGAGCAGTTCTTC
CDR3: CASSLVQGRISSYNEQFF

J: TRBJ2-5
D: -
size: few
length: 14
V: TRBV5-1
DNA: TGCGCCAGCAGCTTATTCCAGGGAGAAGAGATCCAGTACTTC
CDR3: CASSLFQGEEIQYF

J: TRBJ2-6
D: -
size: -
length: 14
V: TRBV6-1
DNA: TGTGCCAGCAACCCGACCTCTGGGGCCAACGTCCTGACTTTC
CDR3: CASNPTSGANVLTF

J: TRBJ2-3
D: -
size: -
length: 15
V: TRBV20-1
DNA: TGCAGTGCTCCCCGTGGGGGGCTTGGCACAGATACGCAGTATTTT
CDR3: CSAPRGGLGTDTQYF

J: TRBJ2-5
D: -
size: -
length: 15
V: TRBV5-1
DNA: TGCGCCAACAGCTTGGTCGTTGGGGCTGAGGAGACCCAGTACTTC
CDR3: CANSLVVGAEETQYF

J: TRBJ2-3
D: -
size: once
length: 18
V: TRBV7-6
DNA: TGTGCCAGCAGTTCACCCTTGATGCGAACGACTAGCACAGATACGCAGTATTTT
CDR3: CASSSPLMRTTSTDTQYF

J: TRBJ1-1
D: -
size: -
length: 14
V: TRBV5-1
DNA: TGCGCCAGCAGCTTCGGGGGGACACTAATCGAAGCTTTCTTT
CDR3: CASSFGGTLIEAFF

J: TRBJ2-1
D: -
size: -
length: 14
V: TRBV5-1
DNA: TGCGCCAGCAGCTTGGTGGGCGGTCCCCATGAGCAGTTCTTC
CDR3: CASSLVGGPHEQFF

J: TRBJ2-4
D: -
size: -
length: 13
V: TRBV4-3
DNA: TGCGCCAGCGGAACTGAAGACGGCGGCATTCAGTACTTC
CDR3: CASGTEDGGIQYF

J: TRBJ2-5
D: -
size: -
length: 14
V: TRBV3-1
DNA: TGTGCCAGCAGCCAATTTGGAGAGCAAGAGACCCAGTACTTC
CDR3: CASSQFGEQETQYF

J: TRBJ2-4
D: -
size: -
length: 13
V: TRBV20-1
DNA: TGCAGTGCTAGAATTTCGCAGGTGAACATTCAGTACTTC
CDR3: CSARISQVNIQYF

J: TRBJ2-5
D: -
size: few
length: 11
V: TRBV29-1
DNA: TGCAGCGTTTACAGGGAAGGGACCCAGTACTTC
CDR3: CSVYREGTQYF

J: TRBJ2-1
D: TRBD1
size: -
length: 15
V: TRBV5-1
DNA: TGCGCCACTAAACTCCGGGACAGCTCCTACAATGAGCAGTTCTTC
CDR3: CATKLRDSSYNEQFF

J: TRBJ2-7
D: TRBD1
size: few
length: 15
V: TRBV12-3/TRBV12-4
DNA: TGTGCCAGCAGTAATGACAGGGGGATTAGTTACGAGCAGTACTTC
CDR3: CASSNDRGISYEQYF

J: TRBJ2-1
D: -
size: -
length: 13
V: TRBV2
DNA: TGTGCCAGCAGGTCGGACGGCTTGAATGAGCAGTTCTTC
CDR3: CASRSDGLNEQFF

J: TRBJ2-7
D: -
size: -
length: 14
V: TRBV20-1
DNA: TGCAGTGCTAGAGATCTTAGCCTTTCCTACGAGCAGTACTTC
CDR3: CSARDLSLSYEQYF

J: TRBJ2-6
D: -
size: few
length: 17
V: TRBV6-5
DNA: TGTGCCAGCAGTTACTCGAGGCAAAGCTCTGGGGCCAACGTCCTGACTTTC
CDR3: CASSYSRQSSGANVLTF

J: TRBJ2-5
D: -
size: few
length: 16
V: TRBV29-1
DNA: TGCAGCGTTGAAGTATCCGGGACGCGAACCCAAGAGACCCAGTACTTC
CDR3: CSVEVSGTRTQETQYF

J: TRBJ2-7
D: -
size: few
length: 14
V: TRBV9
DNA: TGTGCCAGCAGCGCGGACAGCCCCCGGGACGAGCAGTACTTC
CDR3: CASSADSPRDEQYF

J: TRBJ2-3
D: -
size: -
length: 15
V: TRBV5-1
DNA: TGCGCCAGCAGCAACAGCTACTGGGGCACAGATACGCAGTATTTT
CDR3: CASSNSYWGTDTQYF

J: TRBJ2-3
D: -
size: few
length: 17
V: TRBV13
DNA: TGTGCCAGCAGCGACGTTTTGTTGCGGGACGCGGCAGATACGCAGTATTTT
CDR3: CASSDVLLRDAADTQYF

J: TRBJ2-1
D: TRBD1
size: few
length: 12
V: TRBV5-1
DNA: TGCGCCAGCAGCGTTCAGGGGGTTGTGCAGTTCTTC
CDR3: CASSVQGVVQFF

J: TRBJ2-5
D: TRBD2
size: -
length: 19
V: TRBV6-2/TRBV6-3
DNA: TGTGCCAGCAGTTACGGAGGGACTAGCGGGGCGAATTTCCAAGAGACCCAGTACTTC
CDR3: CASSYGGTSGANFQETQYF

J: TRBJ2-5
D: TRBD2
size: -
length: 15
V: TRBV20-1
DNA: TGCAGTGCCCCTAGACTAGCGGAGTATCAAGAGACCCAGTACTTC
CDR3: CSAPRLAEYQETQYF

J: TRBJ1-5
D: -
size: few
length: 14
V: TRBV10-2
DNA: TGCGCCAGCAGTGAGTCGAATTCCAATCAGCCCCAGCATTTT
CDR3: CASSESNSNQPQHF

J: TRBJ1-2
D: -
size: -
length: 17
V: TRBV9
DNA: TGTGCCAGCAGCGGACAAGGGGGGGGCAGGGCGAACTATGGCTACACCTTC
CDR3: CASSGQGGGRANYGYTF

J: TRBJ2-7
D: -
size: -
length: 14
V: TRBV27
DNA: TGTGCCAGCAGTTCTTCAACAGGGTTCGGCGAGCAGTACTTC
CDR3: CASSSSTGFGEQYF

J: TRBJ1-1
D: -
size: -
length: 13
V: TRBV12-3/TRBV12-4
DNA: TGTGCCACCCAGGCTCCCTTTGGCGCAGAAGCTTTCTTT
CDR3: CATQAPFGAEAFF

J: TRBJ1-6
D: TRBD1
size: -
length: 16
V: TRBV7-2
DNA: TGTGCCAGCAGCGCTCAGACAGGGAGGCGCAATTCACCCCTCCACTTT
CDR3: CASSAQTGRRNSPLHF

J: TRBJ1-2
D: TRBD1
size: -
length: 13
V: TRBV25-1
DNA: TGTGCCAGCAGTGTAGAGACAGGGTTGCGCTACACCTTC
CDR3: CASSVETGLRYTF

J: TRBJ1-4
D: -
size: -
length: 15
V: TRBV7-9
DNA: TGTGCCAGCAGCCCCGGCAGCAGAACTGATGAAAAACTGTTTTTT
CDR3: CASSPGSRTDEKLFF

J: TRBJ2-1
D: -
size: -
length: 14
V: TRBV9
DNA: TGTGCCAGCAGCTTCCATTCTAGAACCGATGAGCAGTTCTTC
CDR3: CASSFHSRTDEQFF

J: TRBJ1-6
D: -
size: -
length: 14
V: TRBV10-3
DNA: TGTGCCACACAGGCCGGGAGTGAAGATTCACCCCTCCACTTT
CDR3: CATQAGSEDSPLHF

J: TRBJ2-3
D: TRBD1
size: -
length: 15
V: TRBV5-5
DNA: TGTGCCAGCAGCAACAGACAGGGGAGCAGGGTTACGCAGTATTTT
CDR3: CASSNRQGSRVTQYF

J: TRBJ2-7
D: TRBD1
size: -
length: 14
V: TRBV2
DNA: TGTGCCAGCAAGGGACAGTTGAGCTCCTACGAGCAGTACTTC
CDR3: CASKGQLSSYEQYF

J: TRBJ2-5
D: TRBD2
size: -
length: 17
V: TRBV6-6
DNA: TGTGCCAGCAGAAGAACTAGCGGGGGGGGTCTTGAAGAGACCCAGTACTTC
CDR3: CASRRTSGGGLEETQYF

J: TRBJ2-7
D: TRBD1
size: -
length: 15
V: TRBV7-8
DNA: TGTGCCAGCAGCTTAGCTGCGACAGGGTCCCACGAGCAGTACTTC
CDR3: CASSLAATGSHEQYF

J: TRBJ1-2
D: TRBD1
size: -
length: 15
V: TRBV7-9
DNA: TGTGCCAGCAGCTCACCCGACAGGGAGTCCCATGGCTACACCTTC
CDR3: CASSSPDRESHGYTF

J: TRBJ2-7
D: -
size: once
length: 15
V: TRBV6-5
DNA: TGTGCCAGCAGTTACTTGGAGGGAGCTATAGACGAGCAGTACTTC
CDR3: CASSYLEGAIDEQYF

J: TRBJ1-3
D: -
size: -
length: 15
V: TRBV7-2
DNA: TGTGCCAGCAGCTTAAGCCCTTACTCTGGAAACACCATATATTTT
CDR3: CASSLSPYSGNTIYF